This T cell receptor (beta chain) was found in a study of early T cells in non-severe SARS-CoV-2 infection. Study-level points and caveats: Matches to VDJdb favored anti-spike CD8 responses and missed private and CD4 specificities.

Individual cDNA molecules received unique molecular identifiers during library preparation. TCRdb fed the 5' RACE reads into MiXCR, producing one record per CDR3 protein. The data hold roughly 57,000 distinct CDR3 sequences, with less than 15% observed a single time. In this sample, this clonotype turned up a few times. Antigen: not known. This clonotype originated in an adult who was a healthcare worker with PCR-confirmed SARS-CoV-2 infection or an uninfected control (not recorded which). The specimen comprised whole blood, sampled at baseline.

CDR3 region: CASSRSTGTYQYF. CDR3 coding DNA: TGTGCCAGCAGCCGATCGACAGGGACATACCAGTACTTC. The rearrangement links TRBV11-2 to TRBJ2-5, with 7 bases that match TRBD1. The CDR3 is 13 residues long. Germline V lookup: CDR1 SGHAT, CDR2 FQNNGV. V trimming: 5 bases; J trimming: 10 bases; junction bases outside the gene matches: 10.